A selection of T cell receptor beta chains follows, all from one sample in a study of shared clonotypes between healthy human individuals. TCRdb keeps only in-frame clones here, not all; method: immunoSEQ multiplex PCR. The sample lists roughly 890,000 clones, 92% occurring once. Sequencing used naive CD8+ T cells sorted from blood. Source of these receptors: a man aged 25 to 40 in good health. The CDR3 runs from the conserved cysteine through the conserved F or W. The D gene is left open where the match is weak. Size values are once, few and many counts, or a class for expanded clones, and some rows have none.

TRBJ2-7	-	-	TRBV19	CASRPTGIPYEQYF	TGTGCCAGTAGACCTACAGGGATTCCCTACGAGCAGTACTTC
TRBJ2-1	-	TRBD2	TRBV5-6	CASSGGLLGNEQFF	TGTGCCAGCAGCGGGGGACTACTGGGGAATGAGCAGTTCTTC
TRBJ2-7	once	-	TRBV7-9	CASSLDHNSYEQYF	TGTGCCAGCAGCTTAGACCATAACTCCTACGAGCAGTACTTC
TRBJ1-1	many	TRBD1	TRBV6-1	CASSEAQGGFFFPFF	TGTGCCAGCAGTGAAGCTCAAGGGGGCTTTTTCTTCCCTTTCTTT
TRBJ2-3	-	TRBD2	TRBV30	CAWSVPAGVFADTQYF	TGTGCCTGGAGTGTTCCGGCGGGAGTGTTTGCAGATACGCAGTATTTT
TRBJ2-7	-	-	TRBV4-1	CASSPNQERYEQYF	TGCGCCAGCAGCCCGAACCAAGAAAGATACGAGCAGTACTTC
TRBJ2-7	-	TRBD2	TRBV5-1	CASSLAVAGGYEQYF	TGCGCCAGCAGCTTGGCAGTAGCGGGAGGGTACGAGCAGTACTTC
TRBJ2-7	-	TRBD2	TRBV11-2	CASSILASSSYEQYF	TGTGCCAGCAGCATACTAGCGTCGAGCTCCTACGAGCAGTACTTC
TRBJ1-1	-	-	TRBV15	CATSMSLGNTEAFF	TGTGCCACCAGCATGTCTTTGGGGAACACTGAAGCTTTCTTT
TRBJ2-7	-	-	TRBV7-6	CASSSPHEQYF	TGTGCCAGCAGCTCCCCCCACGAGCAGTACTTC
TRBJ2-5	-	-	TRBV5-6	CASSPPSSETQYF	TGTGCCAGCAGCCCTCCCTCCTCAGAGACCCAGTACTTC
TRBJ1-5	-	-	TRBV5-6	CASSLGGGQPQHF	TGTGCCAGCAGCCTCGGGGGGGGACAGCCCCAGCATTTT
TRBJ1-2	-	TRBD1	TRBV28	CASSVRQGNGYTF	TGTGCCAGCAGTGTTAGACAGGGTAATGGCTACACCTTC
TRBJ2-7	-	TRBD1	TRBV7-2	CASSLALGTGELFDEQYF	TGTGCCAGCAGCTTAGCGCTCGGGACAGGGGAGTTATTCGACGAGCAGTACTTC
TRBJ2-7	-	-	TRBV28	CASSLRQSYEQYF	TGTGCCAGCAGTTTGCGGCAGTCCTACGAGCAGTACTTC
TRBJ2-7	-	TRBD2	TRBV7-2	CASTQWAGGDEQYF	TGTGCCAGCACCCAGTGGGCGGGAGGGGACGAGCAGTACTTC
TRBJ1-5	-	-	TRBV4-1	CASSQDHSNNQPQHF	TGCGCCAGCAGCCAAGACCACAGCAACAATCAGCCCCAGCATTTT
TRBJ2-3	once	TRBD2	TRBV27	CASSTGTSGRDTQYF	TGTGCCAGCAGTACCGGGACTAGCGGGAGAGATACGCAGTATTTT
TRBJ2-1	-	-	TRBV27	CASSFVGLEQFF	TGTGCCAGCAGTTTTGTGGGCCTTGAGCAGTTCTTC
TRBJ1-2	-	TRBD1	TRBV10-3	CAITSGQGMYGYTF	TGTGCCATCACCTCGGGACAGGGCATGTATGGCTACACCTTC
TRBJ1-2	once	-	TRBV28	CASSLFATQAYGYTF	TGTGCCAGCAGTTTATTCGCCACTCAAGCCTATGGCTACACCTTC
TRBJ1-2	-	-	TRBV9	CASSARDGANYGYTF	TGTGCCAGCAGCGCACGGGACGGTGCTAACTATGGCTACACCTTC
TRBJ2-1	-	TRBD2	TRBV19	CASRPGGRVNEQFF	TGTGCCAGTAGGCCGGGAGGGAGGGTCAATGAGCAGTTCTTC
TRBJ2-1	-	-	TRBV27	CASSLPLSSYNEQFF	TGTGCCAGCAGTTTACCCCTAAGCTCCTACAATGAGCAGTTCTTC
TRBJ2-5	-	TRBD2	TRBV6-5	CASKGASGSYETQYF	TGTGCCAGCAAGGGTGCTAGCGGGAGTTATGAGACCCAGTACTTC
TRBJ2-2	-	-	TRBV7-6	CASSPVLRSTGELFF	TGTGCCAGCAGCCCCGTCCTCCGGAGCACCGGGGAGCTGTTTTTT
TRBJ1-1	once	-	TRBV13	CASSLVAWQINTEAFF	TGTGCCAGCAGCTTAGTAGCCTGGCAGATCAACACTGAAGCTTTCTTT
TRBJ2-1	-	-	TRBV14	CASSQGARWANEQFF	TGTGCCAGCAGCCAGGGGGCTCGTTGGGCCAATGAGCAGTTCTTC
TRBJ2-3	-	TRBD2	TRBV10-3	CAISEGLAGPSTDTQYF	TGTGCCATCAGCGAAGGACTAGCGGGTCCGAGCACAGATACGCAGTATTTT
TRBJ2-7	-	-	TRBV4-3	CASSQDEGSYEQYF	TGCGCCAGCAGCCAAGACGAGGGTTCCTACGAGCAGTACTTC
TRBJ2-5	-	TRBD1	TRBV7-9	CASSLTGEETQYF	TGTGCCAGCAGCCTGACAGGGGAAGAGACCCAGTACTTC
TRBJ2-5	-	-	TRBV28	CASSGLSVSETQYF	TGTGCCAGCAGCGGCCTCTCAGTATCTGAGACCCAGTACTTC
TRBJ1-1	-	-	TRBV5-6	CASSLGSPIEAFF	TGTGCCAGCAGCTTGGGCAGCCCCATTGAAGCTTTCTTT
TRBJ2-7	-	-	TRBV9	CASSVGYGNREQYF	TGTGCCAGCAGCGTAGGATACGGCAATCGGGAGCAGTACTTC
TRBJ2-7	-	TRBD2	TRBV7-9	CASSEGLGDEQYF	TGTGCCAGCAGCGAAGGACTAGGGGACGAGCAGTACTTC
TRBJ1-4	-	-	TRBV7-2	CASSLDEQQVNEKLFF	TGTGCCAGCAGCTTAGACGAACAACAGGTTAATGAAAAACTGTTTTTT
TRBJ2-7	-	TRBD2	TRBV11-3	CASSFRLAGVDEQYF	TGTGCCAGCAGCTTCCGACTAGCGGGAGTAGATGAGCAGTACTTC
TRBJ1-1	-	TRBD1	TRBV19	CASSQGAGTEAFF	TGTGCCAGTAGTCAGGGGGCGGGCACTGAAGCTTTCTTT
TRBJ2-7	-	TRBD1	TRBV5-1	CASSLGQDGSYEQYF	TGCGCCAGCAGCCTGGGACAGGACGGCTCCTACGAGCAGTACTTC
TRBJ2-7	-	-	TRBV27	CASSLSPDYEQYF	TGTGCCAGCAGTTTATCCCCAGACTACGAGCAGTACTTC
TRBJ1-4	-	-	TRBV6-6	CASSSFEKLFF	TGTGCCAGCAGCAGTTTTGAAAAACTGTTTTTT
TRBJ1-5	-	-	TRBV6-1	CASSERGAGDGYSNQPQHF	TGTGCCAGCAGTGAACGGGGAGCAGGGGATGGGTATAGCAATCAGCCCCAGCATTTT
TRBJ2-7	-	TRBD1	TRBV27	CASSTRGTDRNEQYF	TGTGCCAGCAGCACGAGAGGGACAGACAGAAACGAGCAGTACTTC
TRBJ2-1	-	TRBD2	TRBV7-6	CASSLAGPGLAGVGSSYNEQFF	TGTGCCAGCAGCTTAGCGGGACCGGGACTAGCGGGAGTTGGTAGCTCCTACAATGAGCAGTTCTTC
TRBJ2-4	once	-	TRBV7-9	CASSLTNSENIQYF	TGTGCCAGCAGCCTGACTAACAGCGAAAACATTCAGTACTTC
TRBJ2-1	-	-	TRBV7-2	CASSLSIGSIEQFF	TGTGCCAGCAGCTTATCGATCGGGAGTATTGAGCAGTTCTTC
TRBJ2-7	-	-	TRBV29-1	CSAEGGHDYEQYF	TGCAGCGCCGAGGGGGGACATGATTACGAGCAGTACTTC
TRBJ2-7	-	-	TRBV15	CATSTQNSYEQYF	TGTGCCACCAGCACACAGAACTCCTACGAGCAGTACTTC
TRBJ2-2	-	-	TRBV7-9	CASRLGGDRNTGELFF	TGTGCCAGCAGACTTGGGGGGGACAGGAACACCGGGGAGCTGTTTTTT
TRBJ2-2	-	-	TRBV6-6	CASSYLTEGNTGELFF	TGTGCCAGCAGTTACTTGACGGAAGGGAACACCGGGGAGCTGTTTTTT
TRBJ2-7	-	TRBD2	TRBV6-5	CASSIDWTRGYEQYF	TGTGCCAGCAGTATAGATTGGACTAGGGGCTACGAGCAGTACTTC
TRBJ2-5	-	-	TRBV4-3	CASSQDTGLQETQYF	TGCGCCAGCAGCCAAGACACAGGGTTACAAGAGACCCAGTACTTC
TRBJ2-7	-	-	TRBV7-9	CASSLIDNTYEQYF	TGTGCCAGCAGCTTAATAGACAACACCTACGAGCAGTACTTC
TRBJ2-1	-	TRBD2	TRBV7-8	CASTQGLAELQAHEQFF	TGTGCCAGCACCCAAGGGCTAGCGGAACTCCAGGCTCATGAGCAGTTCTTC
TRBJ2-7	-	-	TRBV27	CASSLSPGSYEQYF	TGTGCCAGCAGTTTATCTCCAGGCTCCTACGAGCAGTACTTC